This T cell receptor beta chain stems from a study of technical replicates of blood from several donors. TCRdb's copy holds only in-frame clones and misses some; the assay was immunoSEQ multiplex PCR. The sample lists tens of thousands of clones, roughly 94% seen once, with roughly 0.23% in the top ten. There are 20 residues in the CDR3. Germline V gene sequence: CDR1 LGHNT, CDR2 FRNRAP. The V end was cut by 1 base, the J end by 1 base, with 25 bases between. The chain uses TRBV12-5 and TRBJ1-2, with D perhaps TRBD1 (5 bases). What was sequenced was T cells isolated from PBMCs. This receptor was obtained from a human donor in good health. CDR3 protein: CASGLALSAGRGLNNYGYTF. For the CDR3, the DNA is TGTGCTAGTGGTTTGGCCCTTTCCGCGGGACGGGGACTCAATAACTATGGCTACACCTTC.